This entry lists 28 T cell receptor beta chains sequenced from one sample in a study of identical twins. One entry per CDR3 protein, called by TCRdb with MiXCR from the 5' RACE reads. The sample holds 400,000 to 500,000 distinct CDR3 sequences; over 11% are singletons and the top ten take about 0.94%. A further study also used this sample, focusing on yellow fever vaccine responses in identical twins.

What was sequenced was CD4+ T cells sorted from blood. The receptor set was obtained from a woman in her late teens or twenties in good health.

The sample holds a few counts of this clonotype. The chain joins TRBV15 to TRBJ2-7; possibly TRBD2 for D (5 bases). V was clipped by 0 bases and J by 4 bases, with 16 bases between them. The germline V gene has CDR1 LNHNV and CDR2 YYDKDF (reference sequence). This CDR3 region has 16 residues. The CDR3 region has the DNA TGTGCCACCAGCAGAGATGCAGGCCTGAGGGCTTACGAGCAGTACTTC. This sequence encodes CATSRDAGLRAYEQYF.

The table lists this clonotype with many counts. V is TRBV5-1 and J is TRBJ1-2, with 7 nucleotides matching TRBD1. CDR1 and CDR2 from the germline V gene are SGHRS and YFSETQ. This CDR3 has 13 residues. J lost 4 bases, V lost 4 bases, and 4 bases had no gene match. CDR3 amino acids: CASSSGQAYGYTF. The CDR3, as DNA: TGCGCCAGCAGCAGCGGACAGGCCTATGGCTACACCTTC.

In this sample, this clonotype turned up a few times. This chain connects TRBV6-1 to TRBJ2-2, with 7 bases aligning to TRBD1. Germline trimming cut 6 bases from V and 4 bases from J; bases unmatched to any gene: 8. Looked up from germline, CDR1 is MNHNS and CDR2 is SASEGT. The CDR3 has 15 amino acids. The CDR3 DNA reads as TGTGCCAGCAGGGGGGACAGTGATTTCACCGGGGAGCTGTTTTTT. It yields the protein CASRGDSDFTGELFF.

The chain is built from TRBV6-5 and TRBJ2-5; 8 bases align to TRBD1. The V and J ends lost 0 bases and 4 bases, in that order; junction bases with no gene match: 4. CDR1 and CDR2 (germline): MNHEY, SVGAGI. The CDR3 is made up of 15 amino acids. CDR3 sequence (DNA): TGTGCCAGCAGTTACTCCCCAGGGGGCCGAGAGACCCAGTACTTC. Translating gives CASSYSPGGRETQYF.

The J gene is TRBJ2-1, the V gene TRBV5-1; possible D gene TRBD1, 5 bases. There are 15 residues in the CDR3. CDR1 is SGHRS, CDR2 YFSETQ, per germline. V was trimmed by 1 base and J by 2 bases, leaving 10 bases between them. In DNA form, the CDR3 reads TGCGCCAGCAGCTTGAAGTCAGGGACCTACAATGAGCAGTTCTTC. Its protein product is CASSLKSGTYNEQFF.

This clonotype was observed a handful of times. V is TRBV20-1 and J is TRBJ1-5; 7 bases are a match to TRBD1. This CDR3 has 15 residues. Germline CDR1 is DFQATT and CDR2 is SNEGSKA (reference sequence). V shed 2 bases and J 4 bases; nucleotides not matched to a gene: 8. The CDR3 sequence: CSARTGAGGNQPQHF. As DNA, the CDR3 is TGCAGTGCTAGAACAGGGGCCGGAGGGAATCAGCCCCAGCATTTT.

This chain links TRBV12-3 or TRBV12-4 with TRBJ2-7; 8 positions agree with TRBD1. The CDR3 is made up of 15 amino acids. With 1 base clipped from V and 7 bases from J, the junction kept 9 bases outside the gene matches. The CDR3 is CASSLGQGSLGEQYF. The CDR3 DNA is TGTGCCAGCAGTTTAGGACAGGGGTCCCTGGGGGAGCAGTACTTC.

This chain joins TRBV7-8 and TRBJ2-2; 9 bases agree with TRBD1. The ends lost 1 base at V and 2 bases at J; junction bases unmatched: 8. Germline V gives CDR1 SGHVS, CDR2 FQNEAQ. The CDR3 consists of 18 residues. This CDR3 reads CASSLGIGDRANTGELFF. CDR3 DNA sequence: TGTGCCAGCAGCTTAGGCATTGGGGACAGGGCTAACACCGGGGAGCTGTTTTTT.

This clonotype was recorded at least ten times. The V and J genes are TRBV7-6 and TRBJ2-3; no clear D gene. V gave up 2 bases and J gave up 0 bases, with 3 bases separating them. This CDR3 has 13 amino acids. Germline CDR1 reads SGHVS; CDR2 reads FNYEAQ. The CDR3 region is CASSLISTDTQYF. CDR3 sequence (DNA): TGTGCCAGCAGCTTAATTAGCACAGATACGCAGTATTTT.

This clonotype turned up a few times. The V call is TRBV11-2, the J call TRBJ2-3; 11 positions agree with TRBD1. J gave up 5 bases and V 5 bases, and 9 bases lay outside the gene matches. The CDR3 spans 16 residues. Germline V CDR1 and CDR2: SGHAT, FQNNGV. The CDR3 sequence: CASSIQDRGRGDTQYF. In nucleotides, the CDR3 is TGTGCCAGCAGCATACAGGACAGGGGGCGAGGAGATACGCAGTATTTT.

This clonotype was detected only a few times. V usage is TRBV3-1 and J usage is TRBJ2-1; D unresolved. There are 12 residues in the CDR3. V was pared by 1 base and J by 10 bases, with 8 bases between. The germline V gene has CDR1 LGHDT and CDR2 YNNKEL (reference sequence). CDR3 coding DNA: TGTGCCAGCAGCCAAGTTCCACTAGAGCAGTTCTTC. Translating it yields CASSQVPLEQFF.

Regarding this clonotype: A much more abundant neighbour one base away suggests this may be a read error. The chain couples TRBV6-1 to TRBJ2-6; D remains unclear. The V gene lost 7 bases and the J gene lost 0 bases, with 4 bases spanning the gap. The CDR3 sequence is 13 residues long. CDR1 and CDR2 (germline): MNHNS, SASEGT. CDR3 sequence reads: CASTNSGANVLTF. Here the CDR3 DNA reads TGTGCCAGCACCAACTCTGGGGCCAACGTCCTGACTTTC.

This clonotype occurred a few times. CDR3 amino acids: CASDGEGPYNEQFF. For the CDR3, the DNA is TGTGCCAGCGACGGGGAGGGGCCCTACAATGAGCAGTTCTTC. This chain uses TRBV5-6 with TRBJ2-1; 7 bases fit TRBD2. Trimming cost V 7 bases and J 2 bases; bases outside gene matches: 6. This CDR3 is 14 amino acids long. CDR1 SGHDT and CDR2 YYEEEE come from the germline V gene.

This clonotype was seen a handful of times. This sequence joins TRBV5-1 and TRBJ2-7; TRBD2 is a possible D gene (6 bases). From germline, CDR1 is SGHRS and CDR2 YFSETQ. Trimming took off 1 base at V and 3 bases at J, with 17 bases between the two ends. The CDR3 has 16 residues. The CDR3 region is CASSLKLGRDFYEQYF. DNA for the CDR3: TGCGCCAGCAGCTTGAAACTCGGCAGGGACTTCTACGAGCAGTACTTC.

The V and J genes are TRBV10-3 and TRBJ1-4; the D is unclear. V was shortened by 10 bases and J by 1 base, with 13 bases between the two germline ends. The length of the CDR3 is 14 residues. The V gene's germline CDR1 is ENHRY and CDR2 SYGVKD. CDR3 residues: CAKRMGLTNEKLFF. The CDR3 coding sequence is TGTGCCAAGAGGATGGGGTTAACTAATGAAAAACTGTTTTTT.

This clonotype showed up many times. The rearrangement joins TRBV5-6 to TRBJ2-6, with 7 bases that match TRBD1. CDR1 is SGHDT and CDR2 is YYEEEE in the germline V gene. The CDR3 is made up of 15 amino acids. Unmatched junction bases numbered 3, after V lost 3 bases and J lost 3 bases. CDR3 residues: CASSSTGVGANVLTF. The CDR3, as DNA: TGTGCCAGCAGCTCTACAGGGGTTGGGGCCAACGTCCTGACTTTC.

J is TRBJ2-7 and V is TRBV5-6; TRBD1 aligns across 12 bases. Germline V gene lookup returns CDR1 SGHDT and CDR2 YYEEEE. The V gene end was trimmed by 4 bases and the J gene end by 2 bases; junction bases not matched to a gene: 4. The CDR3 has 15 amino acids. The CDR3 coding sequence is TGTGCCAGCAGCCAGGGACAGGGGGCCCCCTACGAGCAGTACTTC. Its translation: CASSQGQGAPYEQYF.

This clonotype was counted only a few times. This chain connects TRBV7-9 to TRBJ2-7; no clear D gene. The CDR3 has 15 residues. V lost 5 bases to trimming and J lost 4 bases, with 18 bases between them. From germline, CDR1 is SEHNR and CDR2 FQNEAQ (reference sequence). CDR3 sequence: CASSPREVSDYEQYF. CDR3 DNA sequence: TGTGCCAGCAGCCCCCGTGAGGTTTCCGATTACGAGCAGTACTTC. Full variable domain (missing parts from reference TRBV7-9 and TRBJ2-7): DTGVSQNPRHKITKRGQNVTFRCDPISEHNRLYWYRQTLGQGPEFLTYFQNEAQLEKSRLLSDRFSAERPKGSFSTLEIQRTEQGDSAMYLCASSPREVSDYEQYFGPGTRLTVT.

About this clonotype itself: The junction departs from germline at one end; a sequencing error may be responsible. The V gene is TRBV2, the J gene TRBJ2-3; D unclear. Germline V CDR1 and CDR2: SNHLY, FYNNEI. CDR3 length equals 10 residues. CDR3 sequence reads: CASRSDAQYF. CDR3 nucleotides: TGTGCCAGCAGGTCAGATGCGCAGTATTTT.

This clonotype has only a few counts. V usage is TRBV5-6 and J usage is TRBJ2-5; TRBD2 matches 7 bases. Trimming at V came to 6 bases and at J to 5 bases, leaving 13 bases not matched to a gene. CDR1 SGHDT and CDR2 YYEEEE come from the germline V gene. This CDR3 has 15 amino acids. CDR3 amino acids: CASTPPGGLEETQYF. For the CDR3, the DNA is TGTGCCAGCACCCCCCCCGGGGGGTTGGAGGAGACCCAGTACTTC. Based on the CDR3 plus reference TRBV5-6 and TRBJ2-5, the full variable domain is DAGVTQSPTHLIKTRGQQVTLRCSPKSGHDTVSWYQQALGQGPQFIFQYYEEEERQRGNFPDRFSGHQFPNYSSELNVNALLLGDSALYLCASTPPGGLEETQYFGPGTRLLVL.

This clonotype turned up a few times. The chain is built from TRBV5-1 and TRBJ1-3; tentatively, D is TRBD1 (6 bases). CDR1 and CDR2 from the germline V gene are SGHRS and YFSETQ. This CDR3 contains 15 residues. V was clipped by 4 bases and J by 1 base, with 12 bases between them. CDR3 residues: CASSIQGFSGNTIYF. DNA for the CDR3: TGCGCCAGCAGCATACAGGGTTTTTCTGGAAACACCATATATTTT.

The rearrangement links TRBV29-1 to TRBJ2-3; D tentatively reads TRBD1 or TRBD2 (5 bases each). The germline gives CDR1 SQVTM, CDR2 ANQGSEA. V was pared by 6 bases and J by 0 bases, with 13 bases between. The CDR3 spans 14 residues. The CDR3 protein is CSVLGAGSTDTQYF. CDR3 nucleotides: TGCAGCGTCCTAGGGGCGGGTAGCACAGATACGCAGTATTTT.

The rearrangement uses TRBV4-2 and TRBJ2-3; TRBD2 agrees at 11 bases. The V and J ends lost 5 bases and 1 base, in that order; junction bases with no gene match: 2. CDR1 is LGHNA, CDR2 YNFKEQ, per germline. The CDR3 covers 15 residues. The CDR3 here is CASSKGLAGTDTQYF. CDR3 DNA sequence: TGTGCCAGCAGCAAGGGACTAGCGGGCACAGATACGCAGTATTTT.

This clonotype was counted between two and nine times. The chain combines TRBV20-1 with TRBJ1-5; maybe TRBD1 (6 bases). This CDR3 is built from 13 residues. The germline gives CDR1 DFQATT, CDR2 SNEGSKA (reference sequence). V lost 6 bases to trimming and J lost 5 bases, with 14 bases between them. The DNA of the CDR3 is TGCAGTGCCGCGTCGTCAGGGGATCAGCCCCAGCATTTT. The encoded protein is CSAASSGDQPQHF.

The chain has TRBV11-1 and TRBJ2-7, with a possible D match to TRBD2 (5 bases). V was shortened by 0 bases and J by 5 bases, with 8 bases between the two germline ends. CDR1 is SGHAT and CDR2 is FQDESV in the germline V gene (reference sequence). CDR3 length equals 13 residues. The CDR3 reads CASSLAGIDEQYF. As DNA, the CDR3 is TGTGCCAGCAGCTTAGCCGGGATTGACGAGCAGTACTTC.

The chain joins TRBV3-1 to TRBJ2-1; D uncertain. Between the trimmed V and J ends, which lost 0 bases and 3 bases, there was a span of 18 bases. This CDR3 has 18 amino acids. From germline, CDR1 is LGHDT and CDR2 YNNKEL (reference sequence). Here the CDR3 reads CASSQDRVGIGLYNEQFF. The DNA of the CDR3 is TGTGCCAGCAGCCAAGATCGGGTGGGAATTGGGCTCTACAATGAGCAGTTCTTC.

CDR3 bases: TGTGCCAGCTCACGACTCGGACTAGCGGGAGGACAAAACATTCAGTACTTC. Protein product: CASSRLGLAGGQNIQYF. The V call is TRBV18, the J call TRBJ2-4; 14 bases fit TRBD2. The length of the CDR3 is 17 residues. The germline gives CDR1 KGHSH, CDR2 LQKENI. The V segment lost 4 bases and the J segment 5 bases; nucleotides outside the gene matches: 7.

This clonotype came up many times. The chain uses TRBV20-1 and TRBJ2-7; 9 bases align to TRBD1. V lost 3 bases, J lost 5 bases, and 2 bases stayed unmatched. This CDR3 has 12 amino acids. CDR1 is DFQATT, CDR2 SNEGSKA, per germline (reference sequence). The CDR3 region is CSASGQGNEQYF. The CDR3 DNA follows: TGCAGTGCTAGTGGACAGGGGAACGAGCAGTACTTC.